These T cell receptor beta chains were read from a single sample in a study of shared clonotypes between healthy human individuals. Measured with immunoSEQ multiplex PCR; TCRdb has only the in-frame clones, and not every one. The table shows 2.3 million or so clones, with over 85% occurring only once. Sequencing input: naive CD4+ T cells from PBMCs. Source of these receptors: a man younger than 35 in good health. Some clones in this sample may be carry-over from other donors' samples. The CDR3 runs from the conserved cysteine through the conserved F or W. Each record gives: D gene, clone size, J gene, V gene, CDR3 protein, CDR3 DNA. The D gene is left open where the match is weak. Where a row states a size, it is once, few, many or the class of an expanded clone; other rows omit it.

TRBD1 - TRBJ1-5 TRBV27 CASSWTGSQPQHF TGTGCCAGCAGTTGGACAGGGAGCCAGCCCCAGCATTTT
- - TRBJ2-1 TRBV7-2 CASSLNGGGDNEQFF TGTGCCAGCAGCTTAAATGGGGGCGGGGACAATGAGCAGTTCTTC
- - TRBJ2-7 TRBV6-1 CASRMYLRSSYEQYF TGTGCCAGCAGGATGTATCTAAGGAGCTCCTACGAGCAGTACTTC
TRBD1 - TRBJ1-2 TRBV28 CASSPGQGLYGYTF TGTGCCAGCAGTCCGGGACAGGGTCTCTATGGCTACACCTTC
TRBD1 once TRBJ1-2 TRBV7-2 CASSPGQGLGGYTF TGTGCCAGCAGCCCGGGACAGGGGTTGGGAGGCTACACCTTC
- - TRBJ1-1 TRBV28 CATRDTEAFF TGTGCCACCCGGGACACTGAAGCTTTCTTT
TRBD1 - TRBJ2-7 TRBV11-2 CASSLGGQGSDEQYF TGTGCCAGCAGCTTAGGAGGACAGGGATCGGACGAGCAGTACTTC
TRBD1 - TRBJ2-7 TRBV5-6 CASSLDRATYEQYF TGTGCCAGCAGCCTCGACAGGGCCACCTACGAGCAGTACTTC
- few TRBJ1-2 TRBV5-6 CASSGGRVGYGYTF TGTGCCAGCAGCGGAGGACGGGTGGGCTATGGCTACACCTTC
- - TRBJ1-2 TRBV7-9 CASSLVGIDGYTF TGTGCCAGCAGCTTAGTGGGGATAGATGGCTACACCTTC
- - TRBJ2-3 TRBV5-1 CASSLASVGGRARTSTDTQYF TGCGCCAGCAGCTTGGCCTCGGTCGGTGGCAGGGCCCGAACTAGCACAGATACGCAGTATTTT
- - TRBJ1-3 TRBV5-4 CASSRDPSGNTIYF TGTGCCAGCAGCCGGGATCCTTCTGGAAACACCATATATTTT
TRBD2 once TRBJ2-7 TRBV6-6 CASSYSDSGRRNEQYF TGTGCCAGCAGTTACTCTGATAGCGGGAGGCGGAACGAGCAGTACTTC
- few TRBJ1-2 TRBV7-9 CASSLEGSGYTF TGTGCCAGCAGCTTAGAAGGGTCTGGCTACACCTTC
- - TRBJ2-3 TRBV7-9 CASSLGTLASTDTQYF TGTGCCAGCAGCTTAGGCACGTTGGCTAGCACAGATACGCAGTATTTT
- - TRBJ2-3 TRBV7-2 CASSSLPSTDTQYF TGTGCCAGCAGCTCCCTGCCTAGCACAGATACGCAGTATTTT
- - TRBJ2-1 TRBV7-9 CASSSPGLPSNEQFF TGTGCCAGCAGCTCCCCGGGACTCCCGAGCAATGAGCAGTTCTTC
- - TRBJ1-5 TRBV28 CASGRSQPQHF TGTGCCAGCGGGAGGAGTCAGCCCCAGCATTTT
TRBD2 - TRBJ2-3 TRBV19 CASSPRAGVENTQYF TGTGCCAGTAGTCCCAGAGCGGGAGTGGAAAATACGCAGTATTTT
TRBD1 - TRBJ1-2 TRBV11-2 CASSRQGAPGYTF TGTGCCAGCAGCCGACAGGGGGCGCCTGGCTACACCTTC
TRBD2 - TRBJ2-3 TRBV10-1 CASSTLGGRPTDTQYF TGCGCCAGTTCAACCCTGGGCGGGAGGCCGACAGATACGCAGTATTTT
- few TRBJ1-3 TRBV4-1 CASSQPWGSGNTIYF TGCGCCAGCAGCCAACCCTGGGGATCTGGAAACACCATATATTTT
- - TRBJ2-1 TRBV30 CAWSPARQTQFF TGTGCCTGGAGCCCTGCGAGGCAGACGCAGTTCTTC
- once TRBJ1-2 TRBV7-6 CASSFQSYGYTF TGTGCCAGCAGCTTCCAGAGCTATGGCTACACCTTC
TRBD1 - TRBJ1-2 TRBV9 CASSVDRGLGYTF TGTGCCAGCAGCGTAGACAGGGGGCTAGGCTACACCTTC
- once TRBJ2-3 TRBV10-3 CAISDRSLTDTQYF TGTGCCATCAGTGATCGATCACTCACAGATACGCAGTATTTT
TRBD2 - TRBJ2-1 TRBV11-2 CASSKDGLAGGYFYNEQFF TGTGCCAGCAGTAAAGACGGACTAGCGGGAGGGTACTTCTACAATGAGCAGTTCTTC
TRBD2 - TRBJ2-5 TRBV7-7 CASSPGLAGGETQYF TGTGCCAGCAGCCCAGGACTAGCGGGAGGAGAGACCCAGTACTTC
TRBD1 - TRBJ1-4 TRBV9 CASSVGGRQGHEKLFF TGTGCCAGCAGCGTAGGAGGTAGACAGGGTCACGAAAAACTGTTTTTT
TRBD2 - TRBJ2-1 TRBV7-3 CASSSTWTSGRGNEQFF TGTGCCAGCAGCTCGACTTGGACTAGCGGGAGGGGCAATGAGCAGTTCTTC
TRBD2 - TRBJ2-7 TRBV9 CASSFGLAGGTESEQYF TGTGCCAGCAGCTTCGGACTAGCGGGAGGTACTGAAAGCGAGCAGTACTTC
- - TRBJ2-1 TRBV14 CASSRDRTISFF TGTGCCAGCAGCCGCGACCGTACAATCTCGTTCTTC
TRBD2 - TRBJ2-2 TRBV11-3 CASSLDSGTSGSGGELFF TGTGCCAGCAGCTTAGATTCCGGGACTAGCGGGAGTGGCGGGGAGCTGTTTTTT
- - TRBJ2-7 TRBV6-5 CASSLRGGSTYEQYF TGTGCCAGCAGTCTTCGCGGCGGCAGCACCTACGAGCAGTACTTC
- once TRBJ1-1 TRBV4-3 CASSQDPTGNTEAFF TGCGCCAGCAGCCAAGACCCGACAGGGAACACTGAAGCTTTCTTT
- - TRBJ1-1 TRBV6-5 CASRTTKNTEAFF TGTGCAAGTCGTACAACTAAGAACACTGAAGCTTTCTTT
- once TRBJ2-3 TRBV9 CASSPRVGTDTQYF TGTGCCAGCAGCCCTAGAGTTGGGACAGATACGCAGTATTTT
TRBD2 - TRBJ2-7 TRBV4-1 CASSHRLAGSYEQYF TGCGCCAGCAGCCATCGACTAGCGGGCTCCTACGAGCAGTACTTC
- - TRBJ2-1 TRBV6-1 CASSPTRYNEQFF TGTGCCAGCAGCCCTACTCGATACAATGAGCAGTTCTTC